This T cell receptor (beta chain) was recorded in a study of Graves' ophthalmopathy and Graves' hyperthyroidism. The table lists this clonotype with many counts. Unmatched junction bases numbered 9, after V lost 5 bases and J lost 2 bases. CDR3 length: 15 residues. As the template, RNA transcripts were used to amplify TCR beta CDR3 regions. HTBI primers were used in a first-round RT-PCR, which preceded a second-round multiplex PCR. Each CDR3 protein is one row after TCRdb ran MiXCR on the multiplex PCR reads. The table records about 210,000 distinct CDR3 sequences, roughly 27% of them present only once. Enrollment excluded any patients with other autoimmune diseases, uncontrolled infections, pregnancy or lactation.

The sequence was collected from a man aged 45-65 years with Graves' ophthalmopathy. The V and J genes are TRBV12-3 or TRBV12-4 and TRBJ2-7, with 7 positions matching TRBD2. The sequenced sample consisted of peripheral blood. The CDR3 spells CASSPLGGGAYEQYF. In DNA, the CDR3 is TGTGCCAGCAGTCCGCTGGGGGGGGGGGCCTACGAGCAGTACTTC.